These 13 T cell receptor beta chains share one sample of origin, sequenced in a study of blood T cells in healthy people across ages. Next came a second PCR, run for roughly 7 to 12 cycles, which used a sample-barcoded 5' primer along with a J-beta primer mix. A single record per CDR3 protein comes from TCRdb applying MiXCR to the 5' RACE reads. The sample lists about 1.1 million distinct CDR3 sequences, roughly two fifths seen once, with about an eighth in the top ten. Material for sequencing was blood. The receptors here all came from a man aged 18 to 29 in good health.

Only one count was recorded for this clonotype. CDR3 sequence reads: CASSLDSPAETQYF. Written as DNA, the CDR3 is TGTGCCAGCAGCTTAGACAGTCCCGCCGAGACCCAGTACTTC. This chain links TRBV7-2 with TRBJ2-5; D is unresolved. The CDR3 covers 14 residues. Germline V lookup: CDR1 SGHTA, CDR2 FQGNSA. Deletions cut 1 base from V and 5 bases from J, with 11 bases between.

This clonotype has at least ten counts. The chain joins TRBV7-2 to TRBJ2-3; D remains unclear. The CDR3 contains 12 residues. The V and J ends lost 2 bases and 4 bases respectively, with 4 bases between them. Germline lookup yields CDR1 SGHTA and CDR2 FQGNSA. The CDR3 DNA reads TGTGCCAGCAGCTTACCCGCAGATACGCAGTATTTT. Translation: CASSLPADTQYF.

V is TRBV2 and J is TRBJ1-6, with D uncertain. CDR1 and CDR2 from the germline V gene are SNHLY and FYNNEI. V lost 1 base, J lost 10 bases, and 8 bases lay in between. CDR3 length: 13 amino acids. CDR3 nucleotide sequence: TGTGCCAGCAGTGAAGAACTACGGTCACCCCTCCACTTT. Its protein product is CASSEELRSPLHF.

This sequence joins TRBV10-3 and TRBJ1-1, with 9 bases aligning to TRBD1. The CDR3 spans 18 residues. Germline CDR1 and CDR2: ENHRY and SYGVKD. With V trimmed by 4 bases and J by 4 bases, 16 bases remained unmatched. This CDR3 is CAISGRPGQGLIGTEAFF. CDR3 in DNA: TGTGCCATCAGTGGACGGCCGGGACAGGGATTGATCGGCACTGAAGCTTTCTTT.

The chain couples TRBV7-9 to TRBJ1-5, with 8 nucleotides matching TRBD1. This CDR3 is 15 amino acids long. Germline V gene data show CDR1 as SEHNR and CDR2 as FQNEAQ (reference sequence). With V trimmed by 5 bases and J by 3 bases, 6 bases remained unmatched. CDR3 sequence: CASSKQGAVNQPQHF. CDR3 in DNA: TGTGCCAGCAGCAAGCAGGGGGCGGTCAATCAGCCCCAGCATTTT.

This clonotype was seen a single time. The V and J genes are TRBV7-9 and TRBJ1-1, with 7 positions matching TRBD1. This CDR3 contains 15 residues. Germline trimming cut 5 bases from V and 3 bases from J; bases unmatched to any gene: 9. In germline, CDR1 is SEHNR, CDR2 FQNEAQ (reference sequence). The CDR3 sequence is CASSLNRDSDTEAFF. The CDR3 bases are TGTGCCAGCAGCCTAAACCGGGACAGCGACACTGAAGCTTTCTTT.

CDR3 nucleotides: TGTGCCAGCAGCCAAGCGTCCGGACAGGCGAACTATGGCTACACCTTC. Residues: CASSQASGQANYGYTF. The gene calls are TRBV7-2 and TRBJ1-2; TRBD1 matches 7 bases. J gave up 2 bases and V 5 bases, and 11 bases lay outside the gene matches. The length of the CDR3 is 16 residues. The germline CDR1 and CDR2 sequences are SGHTA and FQGNSA.

The V call is TRBV6-1, the J call TRBJ2-5; D possibly matches TRBD1 or TRBD2 (5 bases each). The CDR3 is 13 amino acids. Trimming cost V 9 bases and J 0 bases, with 11 bases left between them. The germline gives CDR1 MNHNS, CDR2 SASEGT. The CDR3 DNA reads TGTGCCAGTGCAGGGACGCACCAAGAGACCCAGTACTTC. Its translation: CASAGTHQETQYF.

This clonotype was seen a handful of times. The chain employs TRBV7-2 and TRBJ2-7; tentatively, D is TRBD1 (6 bases). Trimming stripped 1 base from V and 3 bases from J, with 13 bases between. Per germline, CDR1 SGHTA and CDR2 FQGNSA. The CDR3 has 15 amino acids. CDR3 sequence: CASSLGRGSFYEQYF. Written as DNA, the CDR3 is TGTGCCAGCAGCTTAGGAAGGGGGTCCTTCTACGAGCAGTACTTC.

V is TRBV18 and J is TRBJ1-6; 10 nucleotides line up with TRBD1. Germline V CDR1 and CDR2: KGHSH, LQKENI. Trimming removed 6 bases from V and 9 bases from J; junction bases left unmatched: 8. The CDR3 covers 15 residues. For the CDR3, the DNA is TGTGCCAGCTCCCAGACCCGGGACAGGGGTTCACCCCTCCACTTT. Its protein product is CASSQTRDRGSPLHF.

This clonotype was picked up a small number of times. The CDR3: CSAVPGRPNQPQHF. CDR3 nucleotides: TGCAGTGCAGTTCCGGGACGGCCGAATCAGCCCCAGCATTTT. V is TRBV20-1 and J is TRBJ1-5; D might be TRBD1 (5 bases). Germline-derived CDR1 and CDR2 are DFQATT and SNEGSKA (reference sequence). Deletions cut 6 bases from V and 4 bases from J, with 16 bases between. This CDR3 comprises 14 residues.

This chain connects TRBV29-1 to TRBJ1-2, with D unclear. The CDR3 has 14 amino acids. Per the germline V gene, CDR1 is SQVTM and CDR2 is ANQGSEA. Deletions cut 3 bases from V and 3 bases from J, with 14 bases between. DNA for the CDR3: TGCAGCGTTGATCGAGTCGAGGGTGACTATGGCTACACCTTC. This codes for CSVDRVEGDYGYTF. The entire variable domain, with the rest obtained from reference TRBV29-1 and TRBJ1-2, is as follows: SAVISQKPSRDICQRGTSLTIQCQVDSQVTMMFWYRQQPGQSLTLIATANQGSEATYESGFVIDKFPISRPNLTFSTLTVSNMSPEDSSIYLCSVDRVEGDYGYTFGSGTRLTVV.

The chain carries TRBV20-1 and TRBJ2-7; D is ambiguous. The length of the CDR3 is 13 residues. Per germline, CDR1 DFQATT and CDR2 SNEGSKA (reference sequence). Trimming cost V 0 bases and J 2 bases, with 8 bases left between them. The CDR3 reads CSARDAQAYEQYF. The CDR3 nucleotides read TGCAGTGCTAGAGATGCCCAAGCCTACGAGCAGTACTTC.